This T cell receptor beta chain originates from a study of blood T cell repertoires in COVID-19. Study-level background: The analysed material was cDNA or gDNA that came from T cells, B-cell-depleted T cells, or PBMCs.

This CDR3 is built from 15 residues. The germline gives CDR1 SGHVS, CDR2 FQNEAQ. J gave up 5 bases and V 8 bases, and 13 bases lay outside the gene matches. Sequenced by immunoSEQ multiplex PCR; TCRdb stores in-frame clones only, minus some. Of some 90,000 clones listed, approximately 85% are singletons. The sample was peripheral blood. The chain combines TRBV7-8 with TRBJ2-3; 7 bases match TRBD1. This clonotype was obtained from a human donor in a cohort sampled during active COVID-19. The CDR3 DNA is TGTGCCAGCTCGAAGGCCGGGACAGAAGTAGATACGCAGTATTTT. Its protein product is CASSKAGTEVDTQYF.